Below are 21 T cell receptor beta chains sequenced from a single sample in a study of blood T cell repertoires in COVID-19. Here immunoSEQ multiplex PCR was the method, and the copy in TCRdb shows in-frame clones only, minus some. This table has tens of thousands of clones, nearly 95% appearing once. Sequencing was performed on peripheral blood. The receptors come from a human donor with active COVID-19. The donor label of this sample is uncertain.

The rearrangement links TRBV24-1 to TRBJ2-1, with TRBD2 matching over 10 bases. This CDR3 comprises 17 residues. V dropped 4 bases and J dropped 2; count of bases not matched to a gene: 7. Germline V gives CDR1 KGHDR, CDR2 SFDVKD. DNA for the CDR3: TGTGCCACCAGTGAGACCCTAGCGGGAGTACCCTACAATGAGCAGTTCTTC. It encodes CATSETLAGVPYNEQFF.

CDR3 sequence reads: CASSQNPGGTNEKLFF. The CDR3 DNA follows: TGCGCCAGCAGCCAGAACCCAGGGGGCACTAATGAAAAACTGTTTTTT. The chain links TRBV4-3 to TRBJ1-4, with TRBD1 matching over 8 bases. Trimming removed 3 bases from V and 2 bases from J; junction bases left unmatched: 5. The CDR3 length is 16 residues. Germline V gene sequence: CDR1 LGHNA, CDR2 YSLEER.

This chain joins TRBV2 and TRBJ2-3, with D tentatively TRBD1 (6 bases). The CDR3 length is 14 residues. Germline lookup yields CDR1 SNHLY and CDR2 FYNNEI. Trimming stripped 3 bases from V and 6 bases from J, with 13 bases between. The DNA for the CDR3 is TGTGCCAGCAGTGATGGGGGCCTGGGGGATACGCAGTATTTT. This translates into CASSDGGLGDTQYF. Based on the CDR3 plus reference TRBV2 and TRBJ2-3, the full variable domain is EPEVTQTPSHQVTQMGQEVILRCVPISNHLYFYWYRQILGQKVEFLVSFYNNEISEKSEIFDDQFSVERPDGSNFTLKIRSTKLEDSAMYFCASSDGGLGDTQYFGPGTRLTVL.

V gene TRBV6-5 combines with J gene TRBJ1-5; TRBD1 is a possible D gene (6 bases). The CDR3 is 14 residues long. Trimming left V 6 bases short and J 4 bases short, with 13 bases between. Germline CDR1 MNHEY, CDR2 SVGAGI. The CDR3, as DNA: TGTGCCAGCAGCAGGGGAGCTGGTAATCAGCCCCAGCATTTT. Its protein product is CASSRGAGNQPQHF.

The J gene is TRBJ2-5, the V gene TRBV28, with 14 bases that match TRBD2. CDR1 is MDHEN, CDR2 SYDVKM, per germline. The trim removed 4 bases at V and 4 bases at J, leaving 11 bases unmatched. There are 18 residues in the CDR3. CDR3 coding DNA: TGTGCCAGCAGTTCCGGGACTAGCGGGAGTTTTTTTGGAGAGACCCAGTACTTC. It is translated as CASSSGTSGSFFGETQYF.

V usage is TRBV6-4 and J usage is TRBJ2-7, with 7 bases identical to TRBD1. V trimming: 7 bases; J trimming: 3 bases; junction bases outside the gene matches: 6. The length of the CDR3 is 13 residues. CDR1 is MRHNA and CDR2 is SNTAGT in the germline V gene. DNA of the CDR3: TGTGCCAGCACCCGGGACAGAAACTACGAGCAGTACTTC. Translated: CASTRDRNYEQYF.

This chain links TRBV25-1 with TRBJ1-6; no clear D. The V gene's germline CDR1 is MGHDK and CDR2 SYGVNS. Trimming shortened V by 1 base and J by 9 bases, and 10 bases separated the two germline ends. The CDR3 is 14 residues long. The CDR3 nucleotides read TGTGCCAGCAGTGAATTCGAGCGGGGTTCACCCCTCCACTTT. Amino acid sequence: CASSEFERGSPLHF.

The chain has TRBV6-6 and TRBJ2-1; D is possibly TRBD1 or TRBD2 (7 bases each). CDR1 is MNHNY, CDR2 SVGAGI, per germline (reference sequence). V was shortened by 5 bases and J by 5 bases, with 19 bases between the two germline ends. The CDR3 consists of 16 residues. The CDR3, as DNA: TGTGCCAGCAGTCGACAGGGACTAAAGATAGACAATGAGCAGTTCTTC. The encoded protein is CASSRQGLKIDNEQFF.

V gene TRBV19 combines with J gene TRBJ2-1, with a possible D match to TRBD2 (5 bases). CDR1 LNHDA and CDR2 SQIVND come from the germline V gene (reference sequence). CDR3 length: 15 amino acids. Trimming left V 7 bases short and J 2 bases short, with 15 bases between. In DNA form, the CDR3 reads TGTGCCAGTATCCCTGGTCGGGGTCCCTACAATGAGCAGTTCTTC. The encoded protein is CASIPGRGPYNEQFF.

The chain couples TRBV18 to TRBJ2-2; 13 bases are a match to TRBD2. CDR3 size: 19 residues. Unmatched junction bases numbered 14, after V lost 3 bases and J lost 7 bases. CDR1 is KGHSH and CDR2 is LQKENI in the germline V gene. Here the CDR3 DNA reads TGTGCCAGCTCACCCCGAACAGGACTAGCGGGAGACAGTAGCGGGGAGCTGTTTTTT. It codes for CASSPRTGLAGDSSGELFF.

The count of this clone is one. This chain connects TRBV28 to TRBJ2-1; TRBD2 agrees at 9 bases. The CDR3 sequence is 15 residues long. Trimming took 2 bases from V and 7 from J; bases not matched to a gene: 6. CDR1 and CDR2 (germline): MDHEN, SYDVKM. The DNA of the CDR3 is TGTGCCAGCAGTTTAGGCGGGAGGGTTTCGAATGAGCAGTTCTTC. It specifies CASSLGGRVSNEQFF.

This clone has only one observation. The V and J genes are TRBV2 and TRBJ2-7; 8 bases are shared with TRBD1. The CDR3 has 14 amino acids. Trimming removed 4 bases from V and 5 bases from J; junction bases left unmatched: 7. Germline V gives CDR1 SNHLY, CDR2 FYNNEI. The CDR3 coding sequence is TGTGCCAGCAGTGTAAACAGGGGGAGCGACGAGCAGTACTTC. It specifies CASSVNRGSDEQYF. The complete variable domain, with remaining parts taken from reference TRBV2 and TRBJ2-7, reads EPEVTQTPSHQVTQMGQEVILRCVPISNHLYFYWYRQILGQKVEFLVSFYNNEISEKSEIFDDQFSVERPDGSNFTLKIRSTKLEDSAMYFCASSVNRGSDEQYFGPGTRLTVT.

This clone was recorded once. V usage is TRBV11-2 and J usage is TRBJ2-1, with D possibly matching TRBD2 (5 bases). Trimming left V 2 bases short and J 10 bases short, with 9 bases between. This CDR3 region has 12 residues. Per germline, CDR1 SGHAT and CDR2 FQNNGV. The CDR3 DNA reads TGTGCCAGCAGCTTAAGACGGGGAGAGCAGTTCTTC. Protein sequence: CASSLRRGEQFF.

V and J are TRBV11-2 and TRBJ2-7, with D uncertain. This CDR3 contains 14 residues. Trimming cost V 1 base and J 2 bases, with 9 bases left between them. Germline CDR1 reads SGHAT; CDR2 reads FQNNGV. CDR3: CASSLVQNPYEQYF. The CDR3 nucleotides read TGTGCCAGCAGCTTAGTTCAGAATCCCTACGAGCAGTACTTC. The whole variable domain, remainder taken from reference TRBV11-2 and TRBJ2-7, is EAGVAQSPRYKIIEKRQSVAFWCNPISGHATLYWYQQILGQGPKLLIQFQNNGVVDDSQLPKDRFSAERLKGVDSTLKIQPAKLEDSAVYLCASSLVQNPYEQYFGPGTRLTVT.

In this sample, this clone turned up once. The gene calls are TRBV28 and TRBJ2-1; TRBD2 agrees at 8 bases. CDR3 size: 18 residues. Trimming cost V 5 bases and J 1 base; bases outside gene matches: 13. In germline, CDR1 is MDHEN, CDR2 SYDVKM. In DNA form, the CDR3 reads TGTGCCAGCAGTCGCCCCAGCGGGAGCGCTTGGTCCTACAATGAGCAGTTCTTC. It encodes CASSRPSGSAWSYNEQFF.

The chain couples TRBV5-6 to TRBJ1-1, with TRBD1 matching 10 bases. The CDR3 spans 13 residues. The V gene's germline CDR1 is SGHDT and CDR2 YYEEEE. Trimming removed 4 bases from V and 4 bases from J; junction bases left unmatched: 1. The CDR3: CASSGQGVTEAFF. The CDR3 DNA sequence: TGTGCCAGCAGCGGACAGGGGGTCACTGAAGCTTTCTTT. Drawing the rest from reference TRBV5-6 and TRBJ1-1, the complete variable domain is DAGVTQSPTHLIKTRGQQVTLRCSPKSGHDTVSWYQQALGQGPQFIFQYYEEEERQRGNFPDRFSGHQFPNYSSELNVNALLLGDSALYLCASSGQGVTEAFFGQGTRLTVV.

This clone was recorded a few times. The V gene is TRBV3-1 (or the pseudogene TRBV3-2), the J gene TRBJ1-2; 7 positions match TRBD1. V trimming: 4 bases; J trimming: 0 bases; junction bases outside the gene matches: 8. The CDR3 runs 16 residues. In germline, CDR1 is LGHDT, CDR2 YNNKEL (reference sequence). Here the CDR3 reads CASSLGTGTANYGYTF. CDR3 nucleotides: TGTGCCAGCAGCCTTGGAACCGGGACAGCTAACTATGGCTACACCTTC.

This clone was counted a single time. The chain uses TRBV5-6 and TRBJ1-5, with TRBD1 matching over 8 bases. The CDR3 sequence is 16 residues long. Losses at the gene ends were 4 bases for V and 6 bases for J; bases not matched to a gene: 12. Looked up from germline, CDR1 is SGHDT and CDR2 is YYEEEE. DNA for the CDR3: TGTGCCAGCAGCACAAGGACCCAGGGGGCTGGTCAGCCCCAGCATTTT. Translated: CASSTRTQGAGQPQHF.

The CDR3 region is CASSKRGLSGRDEQFF. The CDR3 nucleotides are TGTGCCAGTAGTAAGCGGGGCTTGAGCGGGAGGGATGAGCAGTTCTTC. V is TRBV19 and J is TRBJ2-1, with TRBD2 matching over 10 bases. Per germline, CDR1 LNHDA and CDR2 SQIVND (reference sequence). V trimming: 4 bases; J trimming: 8 bases; junction bases outside the gene matches: 11. This CDR3 region has 16 residues.

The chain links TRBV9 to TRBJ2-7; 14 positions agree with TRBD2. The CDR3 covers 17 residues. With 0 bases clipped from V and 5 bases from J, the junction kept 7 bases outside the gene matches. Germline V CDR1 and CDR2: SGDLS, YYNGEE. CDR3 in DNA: TGTGCCAGCAGCGTAGATCTTGGGACTAGCGGGAGCGACGAGCAGTACTTC. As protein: CASSVDLGTSGSDEQYF.

The CDR3: CASSTPGDGGASYNEQFF. CDR3 sequence (DNA): TGTGCCAGCAGCACCCCCGGGGATGGCGGGGCATCCTACAATGAGCAGTTCTTC. The chain has TRBV9 and TRBJ2-1, with TRBD2 as a possible D gene (6 bases). Deletions cut 4 bases from V and 1 base from J, with 21 bases between. The germline V gene has CDR1 SGDLS and CDR2 YYNGEE. CDR3 length: 18 amino acids.